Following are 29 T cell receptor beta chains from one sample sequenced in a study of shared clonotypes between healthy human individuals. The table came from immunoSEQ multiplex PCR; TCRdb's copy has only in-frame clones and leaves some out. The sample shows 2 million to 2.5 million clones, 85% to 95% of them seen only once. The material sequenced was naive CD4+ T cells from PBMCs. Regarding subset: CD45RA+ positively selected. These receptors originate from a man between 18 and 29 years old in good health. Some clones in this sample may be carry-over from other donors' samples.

The CDR3 loop is CASRVAGIGTDTQYF. The CDR3 coding sequence is TGTGCCAGCAGGGTAGCGGGGATCGGCACAGATACGCAGTATTTT. V gene TRBV6-1 combines with J gene TRBJ2-3; 8 nucleotides align to TRBD2. V trimming: 6 bases; J trimming: 1 base; junction bases outside the gene matches: 6. CDR1 and CDR2 (germline): MNHNS, SASEGT. This CDR3 contains 15 residues.

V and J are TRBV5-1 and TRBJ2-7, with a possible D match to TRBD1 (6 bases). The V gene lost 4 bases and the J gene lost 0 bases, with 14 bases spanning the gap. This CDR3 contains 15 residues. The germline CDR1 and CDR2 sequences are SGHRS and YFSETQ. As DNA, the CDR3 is TGCGCCAGCAGCCCGGGACACGGCAACTCCTACGAGCAGTACTTC. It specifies CASSPGHGNSYEQYF. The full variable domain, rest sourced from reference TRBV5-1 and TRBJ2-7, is KAGVTQTPRYLIKTRGQQVTLSCSPISGHRSVSWYQQTPGQGLQFLFEYFSETQRNKGNFPGRFSGRQFSNSRSEMNVSTLELGDSALYLCASSPGHGNSYEQYFGPGTRLTVT.

CDR3 protein: CASSKREPNNEQFF. The CDR3 DNA reads as TGTGCCAGCAGCAAGCGGGAGCCTAACAATGAGCAGTTCTTC. The chain carries TRBV9 and TRBJ2-1, with 8 positions matching TRBD2. The V gene end was trimmed by 4 bases and the J gene end by 5 bases; junction bases not matched to a gene: 5. The germline V gene has CDR1 SGDLS and CDR2 YYNGEE. CDR3 length: 14 amino acids.

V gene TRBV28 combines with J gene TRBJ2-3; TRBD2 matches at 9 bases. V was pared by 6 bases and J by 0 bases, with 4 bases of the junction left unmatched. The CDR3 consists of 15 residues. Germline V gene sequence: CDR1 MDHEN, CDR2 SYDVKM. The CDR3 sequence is CASSTSGRSTDTQYF. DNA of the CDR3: TGTGCCAGCAGCACGAGCGGGAGGAGCACAGATACGCAGTATTTT.

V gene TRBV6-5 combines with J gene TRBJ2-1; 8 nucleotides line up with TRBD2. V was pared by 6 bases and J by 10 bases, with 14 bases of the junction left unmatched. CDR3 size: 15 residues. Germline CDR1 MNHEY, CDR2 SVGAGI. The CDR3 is CASSKSGSSFREQFF. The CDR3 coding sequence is TGTGCCAGCAGCAAAAGCGGGAGCTCTTTTAGGGAGCAGTTCTTC.

CDR3 in DNA: TGTGCCAGCAGCCAGACAGGGGGCGGTGAGCAGTTCTTC. Protein: CASSQTGGGEQFF. The chain joins TRBV13 to TRBJ2-1; 10 bases agree with TRBD1. The germline V gene encodes CDR1 PRHDT and CDR2 FYEKMQ (reference sequence). The CDR3 totals 13 residues. The V segment lost 5 bases and the J segment 9 bases; nucleotides outside the gene matches: 4.

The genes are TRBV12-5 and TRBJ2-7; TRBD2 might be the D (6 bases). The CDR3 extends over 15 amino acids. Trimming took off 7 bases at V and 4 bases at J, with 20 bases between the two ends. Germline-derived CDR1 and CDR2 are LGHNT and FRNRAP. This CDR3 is CASAETGTEGYEQYF. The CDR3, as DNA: TGTGCTAGTGCCGAAACCGGGACGGAGGGATACGAGCAGTACTTC. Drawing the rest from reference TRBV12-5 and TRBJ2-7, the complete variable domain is DARVTQTPRHKVTEMGQEVTMRCQPILGHNTVFWYRQTMMQGLELLAYFRNRAPLDDSGMPKDRFSAEMPDATLATLKIQPSEPRDSAVYFCASAETGTEGYEQYFGPGTRLTVT.

Written as DNA, the CDR3 is TGCGCCAGCAGCTTGCGGGAGAGAAGCTACGAGCAGTACTTC. It specifies CASSLRERSYEQYF. The rearrangement joins TRBV5-1 to TRBJ2-7, with D perhaps matching TRBD2 (6 bases). The CDR3 sequence is 14 residues long. Trimming shortened V by 1 base and J by 3 bases, and 11 bases separated the two germline ends. From germline, CDR1 is SGHRS and CDR2 YFSETQ.

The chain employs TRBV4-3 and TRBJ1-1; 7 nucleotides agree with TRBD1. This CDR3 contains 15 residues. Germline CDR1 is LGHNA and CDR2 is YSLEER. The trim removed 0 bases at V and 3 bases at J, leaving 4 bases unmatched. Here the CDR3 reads CASSQDGTDYTEAFF. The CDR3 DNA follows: TGCGCCAGCAGCCAAGATGGGACAGACTACACTGAAGCTTTCTTT.

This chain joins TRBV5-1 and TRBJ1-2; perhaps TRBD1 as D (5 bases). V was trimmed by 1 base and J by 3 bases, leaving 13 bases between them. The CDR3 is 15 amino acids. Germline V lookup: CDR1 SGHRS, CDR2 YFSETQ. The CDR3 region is CASSLSGAAYYGYTF. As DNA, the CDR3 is TGCGCCAGCAGCTTGTCCGGGGCCGCTTACTATGGCTACACCTTC.

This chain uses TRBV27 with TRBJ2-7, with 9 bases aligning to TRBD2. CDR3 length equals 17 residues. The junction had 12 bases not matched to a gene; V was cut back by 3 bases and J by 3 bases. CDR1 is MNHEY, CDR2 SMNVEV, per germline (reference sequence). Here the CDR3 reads CASSFIDVAGELYEQYF. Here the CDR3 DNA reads TGTGCCAGCAGTTTTATAGACGTAGCGGGAGAGCTCTACGAGCAGTACTTC.

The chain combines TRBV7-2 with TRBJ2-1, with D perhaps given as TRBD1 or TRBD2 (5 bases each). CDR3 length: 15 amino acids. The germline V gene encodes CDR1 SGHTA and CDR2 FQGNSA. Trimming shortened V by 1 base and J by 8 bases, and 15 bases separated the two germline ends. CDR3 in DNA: TGTGCCAGCAGCTTAGGTGTGGGACCACGGTATGAGCAGTTCTTC. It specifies CASSLGVGPRYEQFF. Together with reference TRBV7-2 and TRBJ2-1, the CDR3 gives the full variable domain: GAGVSQSPSNKVTEKGKDVELRCDPISGHTALYWYRQSLGQGLEFLIYFQGNSAPDKSGLPSDRFSAERTGGSVSTLTIQRTQQEDSAVYLCASSLGVGPRYEQFFGPGTRLTVL.

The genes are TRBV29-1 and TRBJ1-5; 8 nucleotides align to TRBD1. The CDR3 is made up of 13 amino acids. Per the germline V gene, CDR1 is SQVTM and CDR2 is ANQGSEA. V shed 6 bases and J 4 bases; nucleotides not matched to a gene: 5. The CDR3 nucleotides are TGCAGCGTCATCCAGGGGGCGAATCAGCCCCAGCATTTT. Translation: CSVIQGANQPQHF.

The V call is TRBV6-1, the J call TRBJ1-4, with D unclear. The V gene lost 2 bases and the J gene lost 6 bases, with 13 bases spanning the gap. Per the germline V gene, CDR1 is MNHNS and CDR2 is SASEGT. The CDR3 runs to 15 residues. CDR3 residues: CASSEKEGIYEKLFF. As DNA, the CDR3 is TGTGCCAGCAGTGAAAAGGAGGGAATTTATGAAAAACTGTTTTTT.

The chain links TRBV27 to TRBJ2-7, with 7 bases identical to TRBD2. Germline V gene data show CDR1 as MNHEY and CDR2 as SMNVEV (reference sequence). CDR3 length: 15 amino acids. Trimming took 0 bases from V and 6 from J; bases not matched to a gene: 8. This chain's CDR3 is CASSLSSGLNSEQYF. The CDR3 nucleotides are TGTGCCAGCAGTTTATCCTCGGGACTAAACAGCGAGCAGTACTTC.

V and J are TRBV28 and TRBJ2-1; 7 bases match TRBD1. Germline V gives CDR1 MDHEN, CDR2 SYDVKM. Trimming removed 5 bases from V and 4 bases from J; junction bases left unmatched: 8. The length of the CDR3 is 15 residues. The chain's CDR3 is CASSILRDSYNEQFF. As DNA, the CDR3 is TGTGCCAGCAGTATCCTCCGGGACAGTTACAATGAGCAGTTCTTC.

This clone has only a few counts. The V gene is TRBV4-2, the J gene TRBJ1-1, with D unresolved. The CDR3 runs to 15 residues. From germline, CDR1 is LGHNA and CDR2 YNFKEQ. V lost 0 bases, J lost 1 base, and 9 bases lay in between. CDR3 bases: TGTGCCAGCAGCCAAGAATGGGCGGCGAACACTGAAGCTTTCTTT. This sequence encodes CASSQEWAANTEAFF.

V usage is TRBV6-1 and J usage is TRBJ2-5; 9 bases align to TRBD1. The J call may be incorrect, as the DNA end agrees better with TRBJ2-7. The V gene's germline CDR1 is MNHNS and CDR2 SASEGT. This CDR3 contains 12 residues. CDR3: CAGTGGAYEQYF. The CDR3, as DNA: TGTGCCGGAACAGGGGGCGCATACGAGCAGTACTTC.

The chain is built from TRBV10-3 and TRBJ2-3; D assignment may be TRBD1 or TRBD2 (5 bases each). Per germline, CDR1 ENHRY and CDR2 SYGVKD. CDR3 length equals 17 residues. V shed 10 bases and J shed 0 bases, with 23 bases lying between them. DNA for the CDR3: TGTGCCAGCCGGGGCCACTCGGAATTAACAAGCACAGATACGCAGTATTTT. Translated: CASRGHSELTSTDTQYF.

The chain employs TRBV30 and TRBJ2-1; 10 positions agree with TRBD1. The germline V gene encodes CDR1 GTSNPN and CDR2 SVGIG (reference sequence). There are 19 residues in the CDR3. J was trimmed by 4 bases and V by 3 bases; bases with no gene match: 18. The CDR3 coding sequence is TGTGCCTGGAGCCTAAGACAGGGGGCGGCTAGCGGTCGGTACAATGAGCAGTTCTTC. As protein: CAWSLRQGAASGRYNEQFF. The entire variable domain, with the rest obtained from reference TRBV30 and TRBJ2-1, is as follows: SQTIHQWPATLVQPVGSPLSLECTVEGTSNPNLYWYRQAAGRGLQLLFYSVGIGQISSEVPQNLSASRPQDRQFILSSKKLLLSDSGFYLCAWSLRQGAASGRYNEQFFGPGTRLTVL.

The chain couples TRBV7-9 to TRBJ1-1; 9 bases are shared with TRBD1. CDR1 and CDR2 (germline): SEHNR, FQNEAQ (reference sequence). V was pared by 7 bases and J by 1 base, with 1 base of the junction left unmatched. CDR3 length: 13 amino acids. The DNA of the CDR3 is TGTGCCAGCACGGGACAGGGGAACACTGAAGCTTTCTTT. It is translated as CASTGQGNTEAFF.

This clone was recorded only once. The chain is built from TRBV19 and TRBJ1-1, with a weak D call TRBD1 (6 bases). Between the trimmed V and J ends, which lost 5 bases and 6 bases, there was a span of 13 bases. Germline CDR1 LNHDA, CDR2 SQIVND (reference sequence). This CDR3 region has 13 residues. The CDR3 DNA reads TGTGCCAGTAGTCCCCGGGGGCTGTCTGAAGCTTTCTTT. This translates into CASSPRGLSEAFF.

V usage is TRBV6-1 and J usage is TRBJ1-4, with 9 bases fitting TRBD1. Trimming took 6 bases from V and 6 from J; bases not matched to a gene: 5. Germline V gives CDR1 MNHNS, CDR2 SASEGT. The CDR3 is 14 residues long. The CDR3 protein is CASRSGTGYEKLFF. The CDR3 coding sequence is TGTGCCAGCAGGTCGGGGACAGGGTATGAAAAACTGTTTTTT.

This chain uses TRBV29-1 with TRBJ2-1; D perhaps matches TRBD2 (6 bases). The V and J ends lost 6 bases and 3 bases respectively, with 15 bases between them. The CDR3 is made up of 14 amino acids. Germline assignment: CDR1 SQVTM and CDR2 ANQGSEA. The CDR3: CSVGGVLGYNEQFF. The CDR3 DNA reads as TGCAGCGTCGGGGGTGTCCTTGGCTACAATGAGCAGTTCTTC.

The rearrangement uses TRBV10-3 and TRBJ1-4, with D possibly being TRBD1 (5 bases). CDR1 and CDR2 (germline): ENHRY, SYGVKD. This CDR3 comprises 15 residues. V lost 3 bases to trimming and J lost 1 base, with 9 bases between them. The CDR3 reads CAISDSGVTNEKLFF. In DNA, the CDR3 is TGTGCCATCAGTGACTCGGGGGTAACTAATGAAAAACTGTTTTTT.

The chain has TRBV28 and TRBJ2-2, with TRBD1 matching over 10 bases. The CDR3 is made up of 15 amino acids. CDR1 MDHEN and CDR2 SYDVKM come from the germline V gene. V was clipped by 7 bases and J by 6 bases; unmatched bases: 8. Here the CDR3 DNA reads TGTGCCAGCATGACAGGGGGCGTTGTTGCCGGGGAGCTGTTTTTT. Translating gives CASMTGGVVAGELFF.

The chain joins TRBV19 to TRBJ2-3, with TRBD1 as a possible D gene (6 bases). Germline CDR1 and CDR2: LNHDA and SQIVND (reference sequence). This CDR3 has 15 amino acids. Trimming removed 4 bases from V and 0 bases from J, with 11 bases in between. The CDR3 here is CASSNDRRSTDTQYF. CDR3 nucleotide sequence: TGTGCCAGTAGTAATGACAGGAGAAGCACAGATACGCAGTATTTT.

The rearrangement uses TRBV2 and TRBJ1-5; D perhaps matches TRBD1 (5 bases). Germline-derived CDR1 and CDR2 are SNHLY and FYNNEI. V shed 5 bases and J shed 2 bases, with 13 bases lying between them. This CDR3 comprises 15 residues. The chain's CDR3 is CASSYRDGGNQPQHF. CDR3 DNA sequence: TGTGCCAGCAGTTACCGGGACGGAGGCAATCAGCCCCAGCATTTT.

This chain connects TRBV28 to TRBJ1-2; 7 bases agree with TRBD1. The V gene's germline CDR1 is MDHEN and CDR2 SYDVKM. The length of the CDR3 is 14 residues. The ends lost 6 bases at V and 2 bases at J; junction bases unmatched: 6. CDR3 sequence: CASRTGASNYGYTF. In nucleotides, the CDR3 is TGTGCCAGCAGAACAGGGGCTTCGAACTATGGCTACACCTTC.